This TCR beta chain is drawn from a study of T cells in Graves' hyperthyroidism and ophthalmopathy. Study-wide results and caveats: Among thyroid clonotypes expanded above 0.001, most also appeared in blood.

RNA transcripts yielded amplified TCR beta CDR3 regions. A set of HTBI primers served as the primers for a first-round RT-PCR of the TCR CDR3. One entry per CDR3 protein, called by TCRdb with MiXCR from the multiplex PCR reads. The sample lists some 250,000 distinct CDR3 sequences; roughly 15% were seen once. V lost 0 bases to trimming and J lost 5 bases; unmatched junction nucleotides: 4. The CDR3 spans 15 residues. Germline loops: CDR1 SGHRS, CDR2 YFSETQ. This clonotype was found a few times. Its matching antigen is unknown. Each patient was aged 18 to 65 and had newly diagnosed hyperthyroidism of under 2 months' duration. Diagnoses were made from clinical symptoms, serum measures (thyroxine and TRAb), thyroid ultrasound and orbital computed tomography. Each 10 ml fresh peripheral blood draw supplied the PBMCs.

The receptor's source is a woman in her thirties or forties with Graves' hyperthyroidism that later progressed to Graves' ophthalmopathy. The sample was blood. This chain links TRBV5-1 with TRBJ2-5; TRBD2 matches 10 bases. This CDR3 reads CASSLGGTSAETQYF. DNA of the CDR3: TGCGCCAGCAGCTTGGGTGGGACTAGCGCGGAGACCCAGTACTTC.